This TCR beta chain is drawn from a study of cytomegalovirus exposure and HLA in healthy donors. This clone was counted once. The primer mix had 60 Vbeta and 13 Jbeta primers. This table comes from immunoSEQ multiplex PCR, and its TCRdb copy is limited to in-frame clones, with some not included. The data hold 95,000 to 150,000 clones, with 80% observed a single time. Germline V CDR1 and CDR2: SGHRS, YFSETQ. This CDR3 comprises 21 residues. V lost 5 bases and J lost 2; bases outside the gene matches: 13. The receptor comes from a man between 50 and 59 years old in good health and CMV-seronegative. V usage is TRBV5-1 and J usage is TRBJ2-6; 16 nucleotides align to TRBD2. Material: PBMCs. The CDR3 DNA reads as TGCGCCAGCAGTTTTACCGGGACTAGCGGGGGGGCCGTAACTGGGGCCAACGTCCTGACTTTC. Encoded protein: CASSFTGTSGGAVTGANVLTF.